A single sample is the source of the 30 T cell receptor beta chains below, sequenced in a study of cytomegalovirus exposure and HLA in healthy donors (TCRdb year 2017). The method behind the library was the immunoSEQ multiplex PCR assay. A mixture of 60 forward primers for TCR Vbeta segments and 13 reverse primers for TCR Jbeta segments was used in the multiplex PCR. TCRdb provides this immuneACCESS table in a form limited to in-frame rearrangements. Some clones are lacking; in checked studies, under half of them reflect an unresolved V gene, and why the rest are absent is not known. This sample holds 100,000 to 150,000 clones; roughly a sixth were observed only once. About 3.1% of the sample is taken by the ten largest. The sample consisted of PBMCs. The receptor set was obtained from a female donor in good health and CMV-seropositive.

The CDR3 is CASMSGAGVDEQFF. The CDR3 nucleotides are TGCGCCAGCATGAGTGGAGCGGGAGTGGATGAGCAGTTCTTC. This sequence joins TRBV5-1 and TRBJ2-1; 8 positions agree with TRBD2. Germline CDR1 reads SGHRS; CDR2 reads YFSETQ. The V segment lost 6 bases and the J segment 8 bases; nucleotides outside the gene matches: 10. The CDR3 has 14 amino acids.

This clone was observed a few times. Written as DNA, the CDR3 is TGCGCCAGCAGCTTTGGCCCCGGGGGTTACTACGAGCAGTACTTC. This sequence encodes CASSFGPGGYYEQYF. V and J are TRBV5-1 and TRBJ2-7; perhaps TRBD2 as D (6 bases). Germline assignment: CDR1 SGHRS and CDR2 YFSETQ. The V gene lost 2 bases and the J gene lost 3 bases, with 15 bases spanning the gap. This CDR3 contains 15 residues.

J is TRBJ2-1 and V is TRBV27; 9 nucleotides agree with TRBD1. The CDR3 loop spans 15 amino acids. In germline, CDR1 is MNHEY, CDR2 SMNVEV (reference sequence). V trimming: 5 bases; J trimming: 5 bases; junction bases outside the gene matches: 7. The CDR3 region has the DNA TGTGCCAGCAGTGCGGGACAGGGCTTTGACAATGAGCAGTTCTTC. Encoded protein: CASSAGQGFDNEQFF.

The chain joins TRBV7-6 to TRBJ2-2, with D possibly being TRBD1 (6 bases). The CDR3 has 16 amino acids. Germline CDR1 is SGHVS and CDR2 is FNYEAQ. V dropped 4 bases and J dropped 3 bases, with 15 bases sitting between them. Here the CDR3 reads CASSSIQGWDTGELFF. DNA for the CDR3: TGTGCCAGCAGCTCCATACAGGGTTGGGACACCGGGGAGCTGTTTTTT.

The CDR3, as DNA: TGTGCCAGCATCGGGGATAGCGGGACAGATACGCAGTATTTT. Translated: CASIGDSGTDTQYF. The V call is TRBV6-6, the J call TRBJ2-3, with 7 bases aligning to TRBD2. The CDR3 consists of 14 residues. Trimming removed 7 bases from V and 3 bases from J; junction bases left unmatched: 7. CDR1 and CDR2 (germline): MNHNY, SVGAGI (reference sequence).

This clone was seen a handful of times. This sequence joins TRBV9 and TRBJ2-1; 11 bases match TRBD2. Germline assignment: CDR1 SGDLS and CDR2 YYNGEE. The CDR3 length is 16 residues. V lost 4 bases and J lost 5; bases outside the gene matches: 8. The CDR3 region has the DNA TGTGCCAGCAGCCCTCGGACTAGCGGGTATGACAATGAGCAGTTCTTC. Its translation: CASSPRTSGYDNEQFF.

The V and J genes are TRBV4-1 and TRBJ2-5; 8 nucleotides align to TRBD1. Germline values: CDR1 MGHRA, CDR2 YSYEKL. J lost 5 bases, V lost 1 base, and 6 bases had no gene match. The CDR3 contains 15 residues. This CDR3 is CASSQATGAGETQYF. For the CDR3, the DNA is TGCGCCAGCAGCCAAGCGACAGGGGCAGGGGAGACCCAGTACTTC.

The chain carries TRBV7-3 and TRBJ1-1, with a weak D call TRBD1 (6 bases). Per the germline V gene, CDR1 is SGHTA and CDR2 is FQGTGA. Trimming took off 6 bases at V and 4 bases at J, with 12 bases between the two ends. The CDR3 runs to 13 residues. In nucleotides, the CDR3 is TGTGCCAGCAGTTTTACAGGGACCACTGAAGCTTTCTTT. Amino acids: CASSFTGTTEAFF.

This clone was found a few times. The V call is TRBV30, the J call TRBJ2-1; D gene ambiguous. Germline-derived CDR1 and CDR2 are GTSNPN and SVGIG (reference sequence). The CDR3 length is 11 residues. The V end lost 3 bases, the J end lost 4 bases, and 4 bases lay between the germline ends. CDR3 residues: CAWRSYNEQFF. DNA for the CDR3: TGTGCCTGGAGGAGTTACAATGAGCAGTTCTTC.

V gene TRBV27 combines with J gene TRBJ2-3; 9 bases align to TRBD2. Germline-derived CDR1 and CDR2 are MNHEY and SMNVEV (reference sequence). This CDR3 comprises 15 residues. The J segment lost 1 base and the V segment lost 8 bases, leaving 7 bases of the junction unmatched. The CDR3 sequence: CASWREGRGTDTQYF. The CDR3 DNA follows: TGTGCCAGCTGGCGGGAGGGCAGGGGCACAGATACGCAGTATTTT.

There are a few counts of this clone. This sequence joins TRBV19 and TRBJ1-5, with D unclear. V was shortened by 6 bases and J by 0 bases, with 12 bases between the two germline ends. The CDR3 is 15 amino acids. From germline, CDR1 is LNHDA and CDR2 SQIVND (reference sequence). DNA for the CDR3: TGTGCCAGTAGGCTGCCGGGTTTTAGCAATCAGCCCCAGCATTTT. Its translation: CASRLPGFSNQPQHF. The whole variable domain, filled in from reference TRBV19 and TRBJ1-5, reads DGGITQSPKYLFRKEGQNVTLSCEQNLNHDAMYWYRQDPGQGLRLIYYSQIVNDFQKGDIAEGYSVSREKKESFPLTVTSAQKNPTAFYLCASRLPGFSNQPQHFGDGTRLSIL.

This clone was picked up a small number of times. The CDR3 reads CASSGLGQGAGNTIYF. CDR3 in DNA: TGTGCCAGCAGTGGCCTCGGACAGGGAGCCGGAAACACCATATATTTT. This chain connects TRBV6-1 to TRBJ1-3, with TRBD1 matching over 8 bases. Germline-derived CDR1 and CDR2 are MNHNS and SASEGT. The CDR3 is made up of 16 amino acids. Trimming removed 4 bases from V and 4 bases from J; junction bases left unmatched: 9.

This clone was detected a few times. The rearrangement links TRBV9 to TRBJ2-3; 7 positions agree with TRBD2. CDR3 length: 12 amino acids. CDR1 and CDR2 from the germline V gene are SGDLS and YYNGEE. Trimming took 4 bases from V and 6 from J; bases not matched to a gene: 2. The CDR3 loop reads CASSQAGDTQYF. The DNA for the CDR3 is TGTGCCAGCAGCCAAGCGGGGGATACGCAGTATTTT.

V gene TRBV27 combines with J gene TRBJ2-7; tentative D call: TRBD1 (6 bases). Germline-derived CDR1 and CDR2 are MNHEY and SMNVEV (reference sequence). This CDR3 comprises 17 residues. V was trimmed by 3 bases and J by 2 bases, leaving 20 bases between them. CDR3 DNA sequence: TGTGCCAGCAGTTTGTCTGTTTACAGGGATCTCCCCTACGAGCAGTACTTC. It yields the protein CASSLSVYRDLPYEQYF.

This chain connects TRBV28 to TRBJ2-7; TRBD1 agrees at 11 bases. Germline trimming cut 4 bases from V and 3 bases from J; bases unmatched to any gene: 5. Germline values: CDR1 MDHEN, CDR2 SYDVKM. There are 15 residues in the CDR3. The CDR3 bases are TGTGCCAGCAGTTCTTCCGGGACAGGGGGCTACGAGCAGTACTTC. Protein product: CASSSSGTGGYEQYF.

The sample holds a few counts of this clone. The chain links TRBV29-1 to TRBJ2-7; D is possibly TRBD2 (7 bases). Germline V CDR1 and CDR2: SQVTM, ANQGSEA. The CDR3 is made up of 14 amino acids. V dropped 7 bases and J dropped 5 bases, with 21 bases sitting between them. The CDR3 region is CSATKAGQGDEQYF. CDR3 nucleotide sequence: TGCAGCGCTACAAAAGCGGGACAAGGGGACGAGCAGTACTTC.

The rearrangement uses TRBV28 and TRBJ1-6, with a tentative D call TRBD1 (6 bases). The V end was cut by 6 bases, the J end by 2 bases, with 14 bases between. CDR3 length equals 16 residues. CDR1 and CDR2 from the germline V gene are MDHEN and SYDVKM. CDR3 residues: CASRQQGSTYNSPLHF. CDR3 DNA: TGTGCCAGCAGACAACAGGGAAGCACCTATAATTCACCCCTCCACTTT.

The V gene is TRBV7-9, the J gene TRBJ1-1, with a tentative D call TRBD1 (6 bases). This CDR3 is built from 14 residues. Germline CDR1 SEHNR, CDR2 FQNEAQ (reference sequence). Trimming shortened V by 5 bases and J by 3 bases, and 13 bases separated the two germline ends. The CDR3 coding sequence is TGTGCCAGCAGCGGCACAGGGATACACACTGAAGCTTTCTTT. As protein: CASSGTGIHTEAFF.

This clone was seen only a few times. CDR3 sequence reads: CASNFNRGRSAEAFF. The CDR3 nucleotides read TGTGCCAGCAACTTCAACAGGGGGCGCAGCGCTGAAGCTTTCTTT. The rearrangement joins TRBV5-8 to TRBJ1-1; 9 positions agree with TRBD1. Germline V CDR1 and CDR2: SGHTS, YDEGEE. The CDR3 runs 15 residues. The V gene end was trimmed by 6 bases and the J gene end by 6 bases; junction bases not matched to a gene: 12.

This clone occurred a few times. V gene TRBV28 combines with J gene TRBJ2-5, with 7 bases identical to TRBD1. CDR3 length: 12 residues. Germline V gives CDR1 MDHEN, CDR2 SYDVKM. Germline trimming cut 6 bases from V and 5 bases from J; bases unmatched to any gene: 3. As DNA, the CDR3 is TGTGCCAGCAGCGACAGGGATGAGACCCAGTACTTC. This gives the protein CASSDRDETQYF.

This clone was counted between two and nine times. V is TRBV5-1 and J is TRBJ2-5; TRBD2 might be the D (6 bases). Trimming cost V 4 bases and J 5 bases, with 18 bases left between them. This CDR3 has 15 amino acids. From germline, CDR1 is SGHRS and CDR2 YFSETQ. The CDR3 sequence: CASSTAGTGGETQYF. As DNA, the CDR3 is TGCGCCAGCAGCACTGCCGGGACTGGAGGGGAGACCCAGTACTTC.

This clone was seen a handful of times. Germline is not matched at one junction end, which may reflect a read error. The genes are TRBV2 and TRBJ2-7; tentatively, D is TRBD2 (5 bases). This CDR3 has 13 amino acids. Per the germline V gene, CDR1 is SNHLY and CDR2 is FYNNEI. The CDR3 sequence: CASSEGPTIEQYF. The CDR3 region has the DNA TGTGCCAGCAGCGAAGGACCGACTATCGAGCAGTACTTC.

This clone occurred a few times. This chain uses TRBV2 with TRBJ2-7; unclear D gene. The CDR3 runs to 14 residues. Germline V CDR1 and CDR2: SNHLY, FYNNEI. Trimming left V 1 base short and J 1 base short, with 8 bases between. The CDR3 loop reads CASSEGARSYEQYF. Here the CDR3 DNA reads TGTGCCAGCAGTGAAGGCGCCCGGTCCTACGAGCAGTACTTC. Looking up the rest from reference TRBV2 and TRBJ2-7 gives the full variable domain: EPEVTQTPSHQVTQMGQEVILRCVPISNHLYFYWYRQILGQKVEFLVSFYNNEISEKSEIFDDQFSVERPDGSNFTLKIRSTKLEDSAMYFCASSEGARSYEQYFGPGTRLTVT.

This clone turned up a few times. The chain carries TRBV30 and TRBJ1-2; no clear D. This CDR3 is built from 15 residues. Germline loops: CDR1 GTSNPN, CDR2 SVGIG (reference sequence). V lost 5 bases, J lost 0 bases, and 16 bases lay in between. CDR3 region: CAWEGIEGTNYGYTF. The DNA of the CDR3 is TGTGCCTGGGAAGGCATAGAGGGAACTAACTATGGCTACACCTTC.

This clone showed up just a few times. The chain carries TRBV6-1 and TRBJ2-1; 12 bases fit TRBD1. Losses at the gene ends were 6 bases for V and 7 bases for J; bases not matched to a gene: 7. There are 15 residues in the CDR3. Germline V gives CDR1 MNHNS, CDR2 SASEGT. Here the CDR3 DNA reads TGTGCCAGCAGCCGCGGGACAGGGGGCCGAAATGAGCAGTTCTTC. Its translation: CASSRGTGGRNEQFF.

The gene calls are TRBV5-1 and TRBJ2-2; 8 bases are shared with TRBD1. This CDR3 has 15 amino acids. Germline loops: CDR1 SGHRS, CDR2 YFSETQ. V was clipped by 3 bases and J by 2 bases; unmatched bases: 3. The chain's CDR3 is CASSSGQGNTGELFF. The DNA for the CDR3 is TGCGCCAGCAGCTCCGGACAGGGTAACACCGGGGAGCTGTTTTTT.

This clone was seen more than once but under ten times. The V and J genes are TRBV2 and TRBJ2-2; TRBD2 matches at 14 bases. The CDR3 length is 16 residues. The germline gives CDR1 SNHLY, CDR2 FYNNEI. With V trimmed by 3 bases and J by 6 bases, 3 bases remained unmatched. The CDR3 nucleotides read TGTGCCAGCAGTGAGGGACTAGCGGGAGCAGCCGGGGAGCTGTTTTTT. This encodes CASSEGLAGAAGELFF.

This clone showed up just a few times. This chain uses TRBV2 with TRBJ1-2; D not certain. Trimming removed 2 bases at V and 0 bases at J, with 16 bases between. The CDR3 sequence is 17 residues long. Per the germline V gene, CDR1 is SNHLY and CDR2 is FYNNEI. The CDR3 spells CASSESGLRGTNYGYTF. The CDR3 DNA follows: TGTGCCAGCAGTGAATCTGGGCTACGAGGGACTAACTATGGCTACACCTTC.

V is TRBV7-9 and J is TRBJ2-1, with 8 bases fitting TRBD2. The length of the CDR3 is 16 residues. From germline, CDR1 is SEHNR and CDR2 FQNEAQ (reference sequence). Unmatched junction bases numbered 5, after V lost 4 bases and J lost 0 bases. The CDR3 spells CASSSQRGSSYNEQFF. For the CDR3, the DNA is TGTGCCAGCAGCTCCCAGCGGGGGAGCTCCTACAATGAGCAGTTCTTC.

V is TRBV30 and J is TRBJ1-5; D uncertain. The germline V gene encodes CDR1 GTSNPN and CDR2 SVGIG (reference sequence). The CDR3 sequence is 12 residues long. The V and J ends lost 1 base and 9 bases respectively, with 10 bases between them. The CDR3 sequence: CAWSDPTGPQHF. As DNA, the CDR3 is TGTGCCTGGAGTGACCCCACCGGGCCCCAGCATTTT.